These 20 T cell receptor beta chains came from one sample sequenced in a study of blood T cells in healthy people across ages. Using a J-beta primer mix together with a sample-barcoded 5' primer, a second PCR was run for roughly 6 to 12 cycles. TCRdb passed the 5' RACE reads through MiXCR, listing each CDR3 protein once. This sample has 650,000 to 800,000 distinct CDR3 sequences, with around 42% found just once. What was sequenced was blood. These receptors were collected from a man aged 60 to 69 in good health.

The chain recombines TRBV5-1 with TRBJ2-5; D may correspond to TRBD1 or TRBD2 (5 bases each). Germline V CDR1 and CDR2: SGHRS, YFSETQ. Trimming removed 5 bases at V and 7 bases at J, with 15 bases between. The length of the CDR3 is 13 residues. The CDR3 loop reads CASSESGQGTQYF. Written as DNA, the CDR3 is TGCGCCAGCAGTGAGTCGGGGCAGGGGACCCAGTACTTC.

The rearrangement uses TRBV12-3 or TRBV12-4 and TRBJ2-3, with TRBD2 matching over 7 bases. CDR3 length: 16 amino acids. The J segment lost 4 bases and the V segment lost 7 bases, leaving 14 bases of the junction unmatched. Here the CDR3 reads CASTTSGTKRPDTQYF. In DNA, the CDR3 is TGTGCCAGCACCACTTCCGGGACTAAGCGTCCAGATACGCAGTATTTT.

V and J are TRBV7-6 and TRBJ1-1, with TRBD1 identical over 8 bases. Germline V gene data show CDR1 as SGHVS and CDR2 as FNYEAQ. This CDR3 comprises 12 residues. After removal of 5 bases from V and 7 bases from J, the junction contained 3 bases not matched to a gene. The CDR3, as DNA: TGTGCCAGCAGCCCTGACAGGGGTGAAGCTTTCTTT. It specifies CASSPDRGEAFF.

V gene TRBV5-1 combines with J gene TRBJ1-2, with D possibly being TRBD1 (5 bases). The CDR3 has 14 amino acids. Germline V gene sequence: CDR1 SGHRS, CDR2 YFSETQ. V was pared by 4 bases and J by 8 bases, with 18 bases between. Here the CDR3 DNA reads TGCGCCAGCAGCCCCGGGACGGGGACCAAAGGCTACACCTTC. It codes for CASSPGTGTKGYTF.

This clonotype was observed a handful of times. The V call is TRBV28, the J call TRBJ1-6; D is unclear. V was cut by 5 bases and J by 9 bases, with 11 bases left in between. The CDR3 runs to 13 residues. Germline V CDR1 and CDR2: MDHEN, SYDVKM. The CDR3 DNA follows: TGTGCCAGCAGTCCGCACAACAGTTCACCCCTCCACTTT. Its protein product is CASSPHNSSPLHF.

The chain uses TRBV4-1 and TRBJ2-7; D is perhaps TRBD1 or TRBD2 (5 bases each). The end of the DNA is better explained by TRBJ2-5, so the J call may be wrong. This CDR3 spans 14 amino acids. CDR1 and CDR2 from the germline V gene are MGHRA and YSYEKL. The DNA for the CDR3 is TGCGCCAGCAGCGAACCAGGGAGAAGGGAGACCCAGTACTTC. As protein: CASSEPGRRETQYF.

This clonotype came up a few times. In DNA form, the CDR3 reads TGTGCCAGCAGTTTAAAGTATCCCGTGACTAGCGGGGTTAGCACAGATACGCAGTATTTT. It translates to CASSLKYPVTSGVSTDTQYF. The V gene is TRBV27, the J gene TRBJ2-3, with 11 bases fitting TRBD2. This CDR3 is 20 amino acids long. Germline V gene lookup returns CDR1 MNHEY and CDR2 SMNVEV (reference sequence). Trimming removed 2 bases from V and 0 bases from J; junction bases left unmatched: 13.

Remarks on this clonotype: A much bigger clone sits one base away, suggesting this may be a read error. The chain is built from TRBV29-1 and TRBJ2-7; 7 bases map to TRBD2. Per germline, CDR1 SQVTM and CDR2 ANQGSEA. The CDR3 runs 12 residues. Trimming removed 4 bases from V and 6 bases from J; junction bases left unmatched: 6. In nucleotides, the CDR3 is TGCAGCGTTGCTAGCGGAAACTCCGAGCAGTACTTC. Translating gives CSVASGNSEQYF.

This chain joins TRBV6-5 and TRBJ2-1; D might be TRBD2 (5 bases). The CDR3 spans 13 residues. Germline loops: CDR1 MNHEY, CDR2 SVGAGI. Between the trimmed V and J ends, which lost 6 bases and 12 bases, there was a span of 18 bases. CDR3 in amino acids: CASRAPSWERQFF. The CDR3 DNA is TGTGCCAGCAGAGCCCCCTCTTGGGAGCGGCAGTTCTTC.

V usage is TRBV29-1 and J usage is TRBJ2-7; D is uncertain. This CDR3 region has 13 residues. Trimming shortened V by 1 base and J by 3 bases, and 10 bases separated the two germline ends. Per the germline V gene, CDR1 is SQVTM and CDR2 is ANQGSEA. The CDR3 nucleotides read TGCAGCGTTGAAGGGGGTCCTGGCTACGAGCAGTACTTC. It is translated as CSVEGGPGYEQYF.

As regards this clonotype: Germline is not matched at one junction end, which may reflect a read error. This chain uses TRBV7-2 with TRBJ1-5; 8 nucleotides align to TRBD1. Germline CDR1 SGHTA, CDR2 FQGNSA. CDR3 length: 15 residues. The CDR3 loop is CACSLTTGVGQPQHF. The CDR3 nucleotides read TGTGCCTGCAGCTTAACGACAGGGGTAGGTCAGCCCCAGCATTTT.

This chain joins TRBV2 and TRBJ1-5; TRBD1 is a possible D gene (5 bases). CDR3 length equals 14 residues. Trimming took off 2 bases at V and 6 bases at J, with 11 bases between the two ends. Per germline, CDR1 SNHLY and CDR2 FYNNEI. The CDR3 loop reads CASSESGGAQPQHF. CDR3 sequence (DNA): TGTGCCAGCAGTGAATCCGGGGGAGCTCAGCCCCAGCATTTT.

The chain carries TRBV11-2 and TRBJ2-7, with a possible D match to TRBD2 (6 bases). The DNA end lines up better with TRBJ2-5; the J call may be wrong. CDR3 length: 16 amino acids. The V gene's germline CDR1 is SGHAT and CDR2 FQNNGV. CDR3 DNA sequence: TGTGCCAGCAGCTTAGCCGGTGGGACTTTCCAAGAGACCCAGTACTTC. This codes for CASSLAGGTFQETQYF.

There are a few counts of this clonotype. The chain joins TRBV12-3 or TRBV12-4 to TRBJ2-5, with D possibly matching TRBD2 (7 bases). The CDR3 has 16 amino acids. Trimming pared 5 bases from V and 3 bases from J, leaving 19 bases between. The CDR3 protein is CASSQEGGGDEETQYF. Written as DNA, the CDR3 is TGTGCCAGCAGTCAGGAAGGGGGGGGAGACGAAGAGACCCAGTACTTC.

The rearrangement joins TRBV5-1 to TRBJ2-1; TRBD1 or TRBD2 may be the D gene (5 bases each). The CDR3 totals 16 residues. The V end was cut by 4 bases, the J end by 6 bases, with 20 bases between. Per the germline V gene, CDR1 is SGHRS and CDR2 is YFSETQ. CDR3 sequence reads: CASSGGVGDGGNEQFF. In DNA, the CDR3 is TGCGCCAGCAGCGGTGGGGTAGGGGACGGAGGCAATGAGCAGTTCTTC.

The sample holds one count of this clonotype. The V call is TRBV12-3 or TRBV12-4, the J call TRBJ2-2, with 8 bases matching TRBD2. The CDR3 sequence is 15 residues long. With 6 bases clipped from V and 6 bases from J, the junction kept 9 bases outside the gene matches. The CDR3 DNA reads as TGTGCCAGCAGGCCCCCGGGACTAGTTGCCGGGGAGCTGTTTTTT. Translated: CASRPPGLVAGELFF.

This chain uses TRBV7-2 with TRBJ2-7, with TRBD2 matching 9 bases. With V trimmed by 5 bases and J by 0 bases, 11 bases remained unmatched. Germline CDR1 SGHTA, CDR2 FQGNSA. There are 17 residues in the CDR3. The CDR3 protein is CASSPGSGGNPSYEQYF. CDR3 DNA sequence: TGTGCCAGCAGCCCCGGTAGCGGGGGCAACCCCTCCTACGAGCAGTACTTC.

The chain employs TRBV4-1 and TRBJ2-1; TRBD2 aligns across 10 bases. The germline V gene encodes CDR1 MGHRA and CDR2 YSYEKL. The CDR3 is made up of 18 amino acids. The J segment lost 6 bases and the V segment lost 3 bases, leaving 14 bases of the junction unmatched. The CDR3, as DNA: TGCGCCAGCAGCCACCCCGGGGCTAGCGGGGGACTGATCAATGAGCAGTTCTTC. The encoded protein is CASSHPGASGGLINEQFF.

This clonotype turned up a few times. The CDR3, as DNA: TGTGCCAGCAGCCCAGACAGGGGGAGGGTTCAGCCCCAGCATTTT. Amino acids: CASSPDRGRVQPQHF. The V and J genes are TRBV12-3 or TRBV12-4 and TRBJ1-5; TRBD1 aligns across 9 bases. The CDR3 spans 15 residues. Unmatched junction bases numbered 9, after V lost 6 bases and J lost 6 bases.

Notes on this clonotype: Possible read error: a much larger clone is one base away. The V and J genes are TRBV5-1 and TRBJ2-7, with 8 bases matching TRBD2. The CDR3 length is 15 residues. Germline loops: CDR1 SGHRS, CDR2 YFSETQ. J was trimmed by 0 bases and V by 4 bases; bases with no gene match: 6. Written as DNA, the CDR3 is TGCGCCAGCAGCGTGGTCGGGGGGGGCTCCTACGAGCAGTACTTC. Its protein product is CASSVVGGGSYEQYF.